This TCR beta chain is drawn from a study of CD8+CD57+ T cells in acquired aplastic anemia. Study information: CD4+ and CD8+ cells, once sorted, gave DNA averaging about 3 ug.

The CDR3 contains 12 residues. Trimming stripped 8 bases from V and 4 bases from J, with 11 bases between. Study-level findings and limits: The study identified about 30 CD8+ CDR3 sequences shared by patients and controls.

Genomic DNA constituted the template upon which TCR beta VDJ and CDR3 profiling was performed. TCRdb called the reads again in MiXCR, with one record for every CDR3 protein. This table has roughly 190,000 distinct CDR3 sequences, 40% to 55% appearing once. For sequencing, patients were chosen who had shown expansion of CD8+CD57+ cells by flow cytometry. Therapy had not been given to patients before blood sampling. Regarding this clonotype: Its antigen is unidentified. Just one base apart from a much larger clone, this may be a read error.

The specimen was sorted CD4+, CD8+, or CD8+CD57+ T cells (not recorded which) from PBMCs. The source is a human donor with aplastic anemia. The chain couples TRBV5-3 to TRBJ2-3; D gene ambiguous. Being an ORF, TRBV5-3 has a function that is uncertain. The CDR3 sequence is CASRAPSDTQYF. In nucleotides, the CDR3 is TGTGCCAGCAGAGCGCCGTCAGATACGCAGTATTTT.